The entry below gives a single T cell receptor beta chain sequence along with its context. The antigen remains unidentified. The data belong to a study of cytomegalovirus exposure and HLA in healthy donors. Study-level points and caveats: The HLA-A and HLA-B alleles of most subjects were reportedly predicted accurately from TCR beta sequences.

A multiplex PCR was run with 60 Vbeta primers and 13 Jbeta primers. Profiling relied on immunoSEQ multiplex PCR, and the TCRdb table lists in-frame clones only, not all of them. The sample has some 99,000 clones, approximately 71% seen once. Specimen: PBMCs. This sequence was found in a man aged 35-49 years in good health and CMV-seronegative.

CDR3 sequence (DNA): TGCGCCAGCAGCCAAGATTCCTTGACAGGGGGCACCGGGGAGCTGTTTTTT. Protein sequence: CASSQDSLTGGTGELFF. The chain has TRBV4-3 and TRBJ2-2, with 9 bases fitting TRBD1. With V trimmed by 0 bases and J by 4 bases, 6 bases remained unmatched. The V gene's germline CDR1 is LGHNA and CDR2 YSLEER. This CDR3 has 17 residues.